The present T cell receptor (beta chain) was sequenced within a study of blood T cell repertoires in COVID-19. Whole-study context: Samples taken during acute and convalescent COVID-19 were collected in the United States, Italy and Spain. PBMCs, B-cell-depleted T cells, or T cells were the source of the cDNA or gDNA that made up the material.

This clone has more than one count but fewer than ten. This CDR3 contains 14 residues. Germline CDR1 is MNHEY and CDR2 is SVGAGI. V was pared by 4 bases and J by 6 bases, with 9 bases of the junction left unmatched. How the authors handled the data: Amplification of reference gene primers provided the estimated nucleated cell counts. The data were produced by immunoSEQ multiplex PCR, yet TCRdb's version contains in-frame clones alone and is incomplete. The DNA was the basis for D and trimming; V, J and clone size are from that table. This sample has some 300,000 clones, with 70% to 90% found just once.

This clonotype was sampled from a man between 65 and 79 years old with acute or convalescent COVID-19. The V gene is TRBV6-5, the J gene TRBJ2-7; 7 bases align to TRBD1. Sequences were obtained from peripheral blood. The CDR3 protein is CASSWRQGMGEQYF. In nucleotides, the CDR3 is TGTGCCAGCAGTTGGAGACAGGGAATGGGCGAGCAGTACTTC.